The source of this T cell receptor (beta chain) is a study of cytomegalovirus exposure and HLA in healthy donors. Study-wide results and caveats: In vitro testing confirmed three CMV-associated chains as specific for CMV antigens.

The validation cohort, a group of around 120 subjects, included the donors and was separate from the roughly 720-subject first cohort. The protocol was immunoSEQ multiplex PCR, while the TCRdb copy is restricted to in-frame clones and leaves out a portion. Of about 120,000 clones listed, about 91% were seen once; the top ten hold more than 1.5%. This clone was observed a handful of times. Its target is unknown. V gave up 0 bases and J gave up 5 bases, with 5 bases separating them. Germline CDR1 SGHNT, CDR2 YENEEA. The CDR3 is 13 amino acids. This rearrangement joins TRBV11-3 to TRBJ2-1; D remains unclear. The sample comprised PBMCs. This receptor was taken from a man aged 18 to 29 in good health and CMV-seronegative. In nucleotides, the CDR3 is TGTGCCAGCAGCTTAGACAGTCACAATGAGCAGTTCTTC. This translates into CASSLDSHNEQFF.